This TCR beta chain was sequenced in a study of cytomegalovirus exposure and HLA in healthy donors. Researchers ran the PCR with 60 Vbeta and 13 Jbeta primers. Data came from immunoSEQ multiplex PCR; TCRdb stores just in-frame clones and leaves some out. Among approximately 51,000 clones listed, around 74% were seen once. Germline V gene lookup returns CDR1 MNHEY and CDR2 SMNVEV (reference sequence). This CDR3 has 14 residues. The germline V and J ends were trimmed by 6 bases and 6 bases, with 15 bases remaining between them. Sequenced sample: PBMCs. The clonotype was recovered from a man aged 25-45 years in good health and CMV-seronegative. V is TRBV27 and J is TRBJ2-1; D unclear. CDR3 amino acids: CASRLEAIFNEQFF. In DNA form, the CDR3 reads TGTGCCAGCAGGCTAGAGGCCATCTTCAATGAGCAGTTCTTC.